A single sample is the source of the 18 T cell receptor beta chains below, sequenced in a study of cytomegalovirus exposure and HLA in healthy donors. PCR employed 60 Vbeta and 13 Jbeta primers. This table comes from immunoSEQ multiplex PCR, and its TCRdb copy is limited to in-frame clones, with some not included. This table holds about 140,000 clones, approximately 79% found once. What was sequenced was PBMCs. Receptors originate from a female donor in good health and CMV-seronegative.

The V gene is TRBV19, the J gene TRBJ1-1; no definite D call. The germline gives CDR1 LNHDA, CDR2 SQIVND (reference sequence). There are 15 residues in the CDR3. Trimming removed 5 bases at V and 1 base at J, with 14 bases between. The CDR3 DNA sequence: TGTGCCAGTAGTCCCCGACGAGGCGGGAACACTGAAGCTTTCTTT. It yields the protein CASSPRRGGNTEAFF.

J is TRBJ2-7 and V is TRBV9; 11 nucleotides agree with TRBD2. Germline CDR1 reads SGDLS; CDR2 reads YYNGEE. This CDR3 is 15 amino acids long. The V gene end was trimmed by 6 bases and the J gene end by 2 bases; junction bases not matched to a gene: 7. The CDR3 region is CASTVGLADTYEQYF. CDR3 coding DNA: TGTGCCAGCACCGTGGGACTAGCGGATACCTACGAGCAGTACTTC.

The count of this clone is one. The sample has other DNA sequences that encode this CDR3 too. The genes are TRBV18 and TRBJ2-7; 7 positions agree with TRBD1. The ends lost 3 bases at V and 1 base at J; junction bases unmatched: 0. Per germline, CDR1 KGHSH and CDR2 LQKENI. This CDR3 has 13 residues. The CDR3 DNA follows: TGTGCCAGCTCACCGACAGGGTCCTACGAGCAGTACTTC. The encoded protein is CASSPTGSYEQYF.

The chain uses TRBV19 and TRBJ1-1; 7 positions agree with TRBD1. The CDR3 is made up of 14 amino acids. Trimming at V came to 4 bases and at J to 10 bases, leaving 12 bases not matched to a gene. Germline values: CDR1 LNHDA, CDR2 SQIVND (reference sequence). The CDR3: CASSTRDSLTGAFF. CDR3 in DNA: TGTGCCAGTAGTACCCGGGACAGCCTCACCGGAGCTTTCTTT.

V gene TRBV18 combines with J gene TRBJ1-1; 7 nucleotides align to TRBD1. V gave up 5 bases and J gave up 3 bases; unmatched junction bases: 3. Germline loops: CDR1 KGHSH, CDR2 LQKENI. The CDR3 runs 13 residues. CDR3 nucleotides: TGTGCCAGCTCATCAGGGACAGACACTGAAGCTTTCTTT. Protein: CASSSGTDTEAFF.

The J gene is TRBJ2-7, the V gene TRBV10-2; D not certain. Germline CDR1 reads WSHSY; CDR2 reads SAAADI. The V and J ends lost 6 bases and 1 base respectively, with 10 bases between them. This CDR3 region has 13 residues. The chain's CDR3 is CASRDGSSYEQYF. Here the CDR3 DNA reads TGCGCCAGCAGAGACGGGTCATCCTACGAGCAGTACTTC.

The chain uses TRBV27 and TRBJ2-7, with TRBD1 identical over 8 bases. This CDR3 spans 14 amino acids. J gave up 7 bases and V 4 bases, and 9 bases lay outside the gene matches. Germline CDR1 MNHEY, CDR2 SMNVEV (reference sequence). The CDR3 reads CASSSWTGQGEQYF. The CDR3 DNA reads as TGTGCCAGCAGTTCCTGGACAGGGCAGGGGGAGCAGTACTTC.

The chain carries TRBV27 and TRBJ2-3; TRBD2 matches at 9 bases. The CDR3 totals 18 residues. The germline gives CDR1 MNHEY, CDR2 SMNVEV (reference sequence). V dropped 2 bases and J dropped 6; count of bases not matched to a gene: 15. CDR3 DNA: TGTGCCAGCAGTTTAGGAGCGGGAGGCTCTACGGCAGGGGATACGCAGTATTTT. It specifies CASSLGAGGSTAGDTQYF.

DNA for the CDR3: TGCGCCAGCAGCCCCACGTCCTCCCTAGGTGAAAAACTGTTTTTT. As protein: CASSPTSSLGEKLFF. The V gene is TRBV5-1, the J gene TRBJ1-4, with D uncertain. Germline V lookup: CDR1 SGHRS, CDR2 YFSETQ. The length of the CDR3 is 15 residues. Trimming left V 4 bases short and J 7 bases short, with 17 bases between. Drawing the rest from reference TRBV5-1 and TRBJ1-4, the complete variable domain is KAGVTQTPRYLIKTRGQQVTLSCSPISGHRSVSWYQQTPGQGLQFLFEYFSETQRNKGNFPGRFSGRQFSNSRSEMNVSTLELGDSALYLCASSPTSSLGEKLFFGSGTQLSVL.

This chain connects TRBV27 to TRBJ2-1; 10 nucleotides match TRBD2. The V and J ends lost 4 bases and 8 bases, in that order; junction bases with no gene match: 8. Germline CDR1 and CDR2: MNHEY and SMNVEV (reference sequence). The CDR3 has 15 residues. The CDR3 bases are TGTGCCAGCAGTTCCCTAGCGGGGGCCACGGATGAGCAGTTCTTC. It yields the protein CASSSLAGATDEQFF.

V gene TRBV7-3 combines with J gene TRBJ1-2; the match to TRBD1 covers 7 bases. The CDR3 runs 15 residues. Trimming removed 1 base from V and 2 bases from J; junction bases left unmatched: 4. Germline CDR1 is SGHTA and CDR2 is FQGTGA. The CDR3 is CASSLMGQSNYGYTF. The CDR3, as DNA: TGTGCCAGCAGCTTAATGGGACAGTCAAACTATGGCTACACCTTC. Full variable domain (remainder filled in from reference TRBV7-3 and TRBJ1-2): GAGVSQTPSNKVTEKGKYVELRCDPISGHTALYWYRQSLGQGPEFLIYFQGTGAADDSGLPNDRFFAVRPEGSVSTLKIQRTERGDSAVYLCASSLMGQSNYGYTFGSGTRLTVV.

The chain joins TRBV4-1 to TRBJ2-1; a weak D match, TRBD2 (5 bases). Germline-derived CDR1 and CDR2 are MGHRA and YSYEKL. Trimming left V 1 base short and J 3 bases short, with 13 bases between. There are 16 residues in the CDR3. The CDR3 region is CASSQASAEIYNEQFF. CDR3 bases: TGCGCCAGCAGCCAAGCTTCAGCGGAAATCTACAATGAGCAGTTCTTC.

This chain links TRBV10-1 with TRBJ2-7; 14 nucleotides line up with TRBD2. V was clipped by 8 bases and J by 3 bases; unmatched bases: 9. The germline V gene has CDR1 WNHNN and CDR2 SYGVQD (reference sequence). The CDR3 extends over 16 amino acids. The CDR3 nucleotides are TGCGCCAGCGATACTTTGGGACTAGCGGGAGACTACGAGCAGTACTTC. This gives the protein CASDTLGLAGDYEQYF.

The chain joins TRBV28 to TRBJ1-5, with D possibly matching TRBD1 (6 bases). Germline-derived CDR1 and CDR2 are MDHEN and SYDVKM. This CDR3 contains 16 residues. Deletions cut 6 bases from V and 2 bases from J, with 17 bases between. The CDR3 nucleotides read TGTGCCAGCAGCTATCTGACAGGATCGGGCAATCAGCCCCAGCATTTT. Translating gives CASSYLTGSGNQPQHF. Full variable domain (rest looked up from reference TRBV28 and TRBJ1-5): DVKVTQSSRYLVKRTGEKVFLECVQDMDHENMFWYRQDPGLGLRLIYFSYDVKMKEKGDIPEGYSVSREKKERFSLILESASTNQTSMYLCASSYLTGSGNQPQHFGDGTRLSIL.

On this clone: This CDR3 is also generated by other DNA sequences in the sample. The chain uses TRBV28 and TRBJ2-2; D unresolved. Germline CDR1 reads MDHEN; CDR2 reads SYDVKM. Trimming left V 3 bases short and J 6 bases short, with 5 bases between. The CDR3 totals 12 residues. Here the CDR3 reads CASSLSPGELFF. Written as DNA, the CDR3 is TGTGCCAGCAGTTTGAGTCCCGGGGAGCTGTTTTTT.

The chain combines TRBV27 with TRBJ2-3; 12 bases are shared with TRBD2. Germline V lookup: CDR1 MNHEY, CDR2 SMNVEV (reference sequence). This CDR3 is 15 amino acids long. V was pared by 2 bases and J by 14 bases, with 11 bases of the junction left unmatched. The CDR3: CASSLRRTSGIQLYF. CDR3 nucleotides: TGTGCCAGCAGTTTACGTAGGACTAGCGGGATTCAACTGTATTTT.

Concerning this clone: This CDR3 is also generated by other DNA sequences in the sample. The chain couples TRBV10-3 to TRBJ2-3; D perhaps matches TRBD1 (6 bases). The V gene lost 3 bases and the J gene lost 0 bases, with 16 bases spanning the gap. The CDR3 totals 17 residues. Germline V gene sequence: CDR1 ENHRY, CDR2 SYGVKD. As DNA, the CDR3 is TGTGCCATCAGTGATCCGAGAGGACAGCAGAGCACAGATACGCAGTATTTT. Translating it yields CAISDPRGQQSTDTQYF.

On this clone itself: Other DNA variants within this sample encode the same CDR3. J is TRBJ1-2 and V is TRBV28; the D is unclear. Between the trimmed V and J ends, which lost 6 bases and 1 base, there was a span of 6 bases. CDR1 is MDHEN, CDR2 SYDVKM, per germline. The CDR3 consists of 12 residues. CDR3 loop: CASSPGNYGYTF. The CDR3 DNA is TGTGCCAGCAGCCCCGGTAACTATGGCTACACCTTC.